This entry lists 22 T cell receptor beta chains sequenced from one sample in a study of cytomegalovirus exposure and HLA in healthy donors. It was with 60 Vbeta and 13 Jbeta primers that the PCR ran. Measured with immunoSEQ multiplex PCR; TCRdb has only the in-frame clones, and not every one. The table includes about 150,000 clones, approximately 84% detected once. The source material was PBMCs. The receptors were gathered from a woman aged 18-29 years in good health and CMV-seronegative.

The CDR3 protein is CASSSVAGGREQYF. CDR3 nucleotide sequence: TGTGCCAGCAGCTCCGTAGCGGGAGGGCGCGAGCAGTACTTC. V is TRBV7-2 and J is TRBJ2-7; TRBD2 matches 11 bases. This CDR3 is built from 14 residues. Germline V gene sequence: CDR1 SGHTA, CDR2 FQGNSA. V gave up 4 bases and J gave up 6 bases; unmatched junction bases: 5.

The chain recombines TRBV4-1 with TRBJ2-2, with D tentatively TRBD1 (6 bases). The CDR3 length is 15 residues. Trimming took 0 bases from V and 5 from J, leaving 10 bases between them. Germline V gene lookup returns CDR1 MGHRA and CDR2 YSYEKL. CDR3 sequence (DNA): TGCGCCAGCAGCCAAGATGGGCAGGGGACCGGGGAGCTGTTTTTT. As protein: CASSQDGQGTGELFF.

CDR3 loop: CASTNGGSSPYGYTF. In DNA form, the CDR3 reads TGTGCCAGTACCAATGGGGGGTCTTCCCCCTATGGCTACACCTTC. The gene calls are TRBV19 and TRBJ1-2; tentative D call: TRBD1 (5 bases). Germline CDR1 LNHDA, CDR2 SQIVND (reference sequence). The V end was cut by 7 bases, the J end by 4 bases, with 19 bases between. The length of the CDR3 is 15 residues.

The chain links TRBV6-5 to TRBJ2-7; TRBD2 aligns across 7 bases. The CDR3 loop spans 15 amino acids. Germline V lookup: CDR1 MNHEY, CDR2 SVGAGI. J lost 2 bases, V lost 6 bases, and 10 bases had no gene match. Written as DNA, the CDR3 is TGTGCCAGCAGCCTAGAACGGGAGGAAACCTACGAGCAGTACTTC. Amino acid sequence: CASSLEREETYEQYF.

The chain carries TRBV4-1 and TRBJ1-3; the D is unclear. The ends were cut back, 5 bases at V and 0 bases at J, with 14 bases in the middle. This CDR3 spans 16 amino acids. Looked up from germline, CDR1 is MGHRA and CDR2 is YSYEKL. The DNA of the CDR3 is TGCGCCAGCAGCGCCCACGCCGGGAGCTCTGGAAACACCATATATTTT. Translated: CASSAHAGSSGNTIYF.

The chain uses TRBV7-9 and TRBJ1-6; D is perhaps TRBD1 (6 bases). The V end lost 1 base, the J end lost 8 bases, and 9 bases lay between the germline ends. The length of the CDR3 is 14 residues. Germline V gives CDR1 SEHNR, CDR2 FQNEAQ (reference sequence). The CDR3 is CASSLEQGYSPLHF. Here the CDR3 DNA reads TGTGCCAGCAGCTTAGAACAGGGCTATTCACCCCTCCACTTT.

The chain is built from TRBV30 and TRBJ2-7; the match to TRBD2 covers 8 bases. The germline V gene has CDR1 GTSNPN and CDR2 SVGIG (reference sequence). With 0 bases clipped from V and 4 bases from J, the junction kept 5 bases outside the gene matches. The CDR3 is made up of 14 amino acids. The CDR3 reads CAWSVGGDIYEQYF. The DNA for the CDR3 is TGTGCCTGGAGTGTCGGGGGGGATATTTACGAGCAGTACTTC.

The CDR3 nucleotides read TGTGCCAGCCGTTTGGGGCCCCCGGGCACTGAAGCTTTCTTT. Translation: CASRLGPPGTEAFF. This chain uses TRBV6-6 with TRBJ1-1; maybe TRBD1 (5 bases). V shed 8 bases and J shed 4 bases, with 17 bases lying between them. Germline CDR1 and CDR2: MNHNY and SVGAGI (reference sequence). This CDR3 spans 14 amino acids.

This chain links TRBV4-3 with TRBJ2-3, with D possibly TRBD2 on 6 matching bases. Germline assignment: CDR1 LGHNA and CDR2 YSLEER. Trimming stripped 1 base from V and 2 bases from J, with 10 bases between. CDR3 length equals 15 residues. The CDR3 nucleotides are TGCGCCAGCAGCCAAGGGACTAAATACACAGATACGCAGTATTTT. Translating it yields CASSQGTKYTDTQYF.

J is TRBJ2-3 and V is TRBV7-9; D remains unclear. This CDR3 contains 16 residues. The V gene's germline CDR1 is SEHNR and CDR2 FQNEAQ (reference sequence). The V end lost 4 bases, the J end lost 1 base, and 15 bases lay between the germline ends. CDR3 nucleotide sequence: TGTGCCAGCAGCTGGTTCATAGCTGGCGGCACAGATACGCAGTATTTT. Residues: CASSWFIAGGTDTQYF.

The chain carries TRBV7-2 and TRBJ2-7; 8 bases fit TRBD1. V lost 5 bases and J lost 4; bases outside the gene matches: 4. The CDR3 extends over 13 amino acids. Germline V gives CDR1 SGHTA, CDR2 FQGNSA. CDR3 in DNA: TGTGCCAGCAGCCAAGACAGGGGTTACGAGCAGTACTTC. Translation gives CASSQDRGYEQYF.

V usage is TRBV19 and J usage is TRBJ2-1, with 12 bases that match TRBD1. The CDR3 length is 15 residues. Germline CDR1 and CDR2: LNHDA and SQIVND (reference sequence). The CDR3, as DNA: TGTGGCGCAGGCGATCGGGACAGGGGGCCCAATGAGCAGTTCTTC. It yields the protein CGAGDRDRGPNEQFF.

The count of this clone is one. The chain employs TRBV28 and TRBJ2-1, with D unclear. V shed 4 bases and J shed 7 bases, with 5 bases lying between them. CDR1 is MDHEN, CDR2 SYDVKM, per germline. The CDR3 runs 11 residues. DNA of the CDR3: TGTGCCAGCAGTTCTAGAAATGAGCAGTTCTTC. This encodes CASSSRNEQFF.

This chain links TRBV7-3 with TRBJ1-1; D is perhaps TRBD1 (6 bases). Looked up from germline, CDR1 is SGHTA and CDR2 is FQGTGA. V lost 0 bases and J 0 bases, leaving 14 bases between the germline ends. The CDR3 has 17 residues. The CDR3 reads CASSLTGDEGVNTEAFF. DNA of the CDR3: TGTGCCAGCAGCTTAACAGGGGACGAGGGGGTGAACACTGAAGCTTTCTTT.

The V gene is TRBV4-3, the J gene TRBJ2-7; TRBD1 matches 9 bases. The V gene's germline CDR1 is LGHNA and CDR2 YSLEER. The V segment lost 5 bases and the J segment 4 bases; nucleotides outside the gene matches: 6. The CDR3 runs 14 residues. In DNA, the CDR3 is TGCGCCAGCAGCTCCGGGACAGGGTTGTACGAGCAGTACTTC. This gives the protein CASSSGTGLYEQYF.

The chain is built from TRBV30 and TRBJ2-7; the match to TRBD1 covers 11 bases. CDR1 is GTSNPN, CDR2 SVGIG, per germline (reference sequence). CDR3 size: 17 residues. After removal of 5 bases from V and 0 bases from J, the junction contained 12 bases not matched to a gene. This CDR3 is CAWRRGTGGTSSYEQYF. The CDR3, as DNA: TGTGCCTGGCGGAGGGGGACAGGGGGGACCAGCTCCTACGAGCAGTACTTC.

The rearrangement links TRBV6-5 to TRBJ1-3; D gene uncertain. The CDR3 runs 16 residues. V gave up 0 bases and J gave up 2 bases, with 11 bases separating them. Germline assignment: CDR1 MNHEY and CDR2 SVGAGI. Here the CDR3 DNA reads TGTGCCAGCAGTTACTCCGGGTCGGTAACTGGAAACACCATATATTTT. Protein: CASSYSGSVTGNTIYF.

The CDR3: CASSSQGQGDIQYF. CDR3 sequence (DNA): TGTGCCAGCTCCTCGCAGGGACAGGGGGACATTCAGTACTTC. The chain combines TRBV18 with TRBJ2-4; the match to TRBD1 covers 11 bases. Germline CDR1 reads KGHSH; CDR2 reads LQKENI. The CDR3 is 14 amino acids. J was trimmed by 8 bases and V by 6 bases; bases with no gene match: 6.

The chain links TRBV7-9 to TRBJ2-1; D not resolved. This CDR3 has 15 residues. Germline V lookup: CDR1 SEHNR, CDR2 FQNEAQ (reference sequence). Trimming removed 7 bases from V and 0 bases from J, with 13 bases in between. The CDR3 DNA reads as TGTGCCAGCACCCACGACACCAACTCCTACAATGAGCAGTTCTTC. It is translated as CASTHDTNSYNEQFF.

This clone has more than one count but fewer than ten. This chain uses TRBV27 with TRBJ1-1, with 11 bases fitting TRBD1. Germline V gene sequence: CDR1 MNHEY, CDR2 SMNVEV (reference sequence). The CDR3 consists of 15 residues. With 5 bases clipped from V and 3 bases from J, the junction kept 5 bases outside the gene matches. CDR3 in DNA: TGTGCCAGCAGTACCTGGGACAGGGGGGACACTGAAGCTTTCTTT. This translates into CASSTWDRGDTEAFF.

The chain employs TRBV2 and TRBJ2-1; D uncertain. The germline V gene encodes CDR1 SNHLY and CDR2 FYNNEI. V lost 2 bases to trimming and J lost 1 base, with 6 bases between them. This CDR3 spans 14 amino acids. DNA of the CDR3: TGTGCCAGCAGTGAACAGGTGTCCTACAATGAGCAGTTCTTC. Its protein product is CASSEQVSYNEQFF.

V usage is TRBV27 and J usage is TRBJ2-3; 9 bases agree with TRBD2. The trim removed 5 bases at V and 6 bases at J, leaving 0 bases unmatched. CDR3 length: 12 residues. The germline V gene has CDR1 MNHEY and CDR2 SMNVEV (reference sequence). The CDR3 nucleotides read TGTGCCAGCAGTACTAGCGGGGATACGCAGTATTTT. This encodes CASSTSGDTQYF.